Shown below are 14 T cell receptor beta chains from a single sample sequenced in a study of T cell responses to AZD1222 COVID-19 vaccine. The protocol was immunoSEQ multiplex PCR, while the TCRdb copy is restricted to in-frame clones and leaves out a portion. The sample has 130,000 or so clones, just under 95% seen once; the top ten hold 6% to 7%. The specimen was peripheral blood, collected on day 0 of AZD1222 vaccination. Source of these receptors: an adult in good health.

The chain is built from TRBV30 and TRBJ1-2, with D possibly TRBD1 on 5 matching bases. Germline lookup yields CDR1 GTSNPN and CDR2 SVGIG (reference sequence). V lost 1 base and J lost 3, with 12 bases in between. This CDR3 has 14 amino acids. In DNA, the CDR3 is TGTGCCTGGAGTGAGGCCTTGGGGGACTATGGCTACACCTTC. The encoded protein is CAWSEALGDYGYTF.

The chain couples TRBV12-1 to TRBJ1-6. TRBV12-1 is a listed pseudogene. This CDR3 has 16 residues. CDR3 coding DNA: TGTGCCAGCAGCTCATCCAGAGATTGGCGTAATTCACCCCTCCACTTT. Translated: CASSSSRDWRNSPLHF.

The rearrangement joins TRBV28 to TRBJ1-2, with D possibly matching TRBD1 (5 bases). Germline CDR1 MDHEN, CDR2 SYDVKM. Trimming stripped 5 bases from V and 4 bases from J, with 17 bases between. The CDR3 sequence is 15 residues long. The CDR3 coding sequence is TGTGCCAGCAGTCCGTACCTGGGGGGGGTCTATGGCTACACCTTC. This translates into CASSPYLGGVYGYTF.

This clone was seen only once. This chain joins TRBV28 and TRBJ1-3; D not resolved. Germline V CDR1 and CDR2: MDHEN, SYDVKM. Trimming pared 6 bases from V and 0 bases from J, leaving 12 bases between. The CDR3 runs 15 residues. The CDR3 region has the DNA TGTGCCAGCAGGCGGACCCAGGACTCTGGAAACACCATATATTTT. The encoded protein is CASRRTQDSGNTIYF.

The J gene is TRBJ1-2, the V gene TRBV28; 7 positions match TRBD1. CDR1 and CDR2 from the germline V gene are MDHEN and SYDVKM. Trimming took 6 bases from V and 8 from J; bases not matched to a gene: 12. The CDR3 contains 14 residues. CDR3 nucleotides: TGTGCCAGCAGCTCCCCACCGACAGGGAGGGGCTACACCTTC. The encoded protein is CASSSPPTGRGYTF.

V usage is TRBV9 and J usage is TRBJ2-5, with 7 bases that match TRBD1. This CDR3 is built from 14 residues. Trimming cost V 3 bases and J 4 bases; bases outside gene matches: 6. The V gene's germline CDR1 is SGDLS and CDR2 YYNGEE. The CDR3 region has the DNA TGTGCCAGCAGCGAACGACAGGGTGGAGAGACCCAGTACTTC. Translated: CASSERQGGETQYF.

This CDR3 is CASRTYAGYTF. The CDR3 DNA reads TGTGCCAGTAGGACTTATGCGGGCTACACCTTC. The rearrangement links TRBV2 to TRBJ1-2; no reliable D call. Germline V lookup: CDR1 SNHLY, CDR2 FYNNEI. This CDR3 has 11 residues. The V and J ends lost 9 bases and 8 bases respectively, with 13 bases between them.

This chain joins TRBV28 and TRBJ1-1, with D hard to call. Trimming took 8 bases from V and 0 from J, leaving 16 bases between them. This CDR3 contains 15 residues. The V gene's germline CDR1 is MDHEN and CDR2 SYDVKM. Here the CDR3 DNA reads TGTGCCAGCTGCAGTGGAACTAAAATGAACACTGAAGCTTTCTTT. The encoded protein is CASCSGTKMNTEAFF.

This CDR3 is CASSLGQTGEKLFF. The CDR3 DNA reads TGTGCCAGCAGCTTGGGGCAAACTGGTGAAAAACTGTTTTTT. The J gene is TRBJ1-4, the V gene TRBV5-6; D gene ambiguous. There are 14 residues in the CDR3. V lost 0 bases and J lost 7, with 10 bases in between. Germline values: CDR1 SGHDT, CDR2 YYEEEE.

J is TRBJ2-2 and V is TRBV7-9; D is possibly TRBD2 (5 bases). The CDR3 sequence is 14 residues long. Looked up from germline, CDR1 is SEHNR and CDR2 is FQNEAQ (reference sequence). Between the trimmed V and J ends, which lost 5 bases and 6 bases, there was a span of 13 bases. The CDR3 sequence is CASSAKGVPGELFF. The CDR3 region has the DNA TGTGCCAGCAGCGCCAAGGGAGTCCCCGGGGAGCTGTTTTTT.

This chain connects TRBV27 to TRBJ2-3; D is undetermined. V lost 5 bases to trimming and J lost 4 bases, with 10 bases between them. The CDR3 runs to 13 residues. Per the germline V gene, CDR1 is MNHEY and CDR2 is SMNVEV (reference sequence). The CDR3 spells CASSPSPSDTQYF. The CDR3 nucleotides are TGTGCCAGCAGTCCGTCCCCCTCAGATACGCAGTATTTT.

This rearrangement joins TRBV6-1 to TRBJ1-2; no reliable D call. This CDR3 contains 15 residues. V was cut by 2 bases and J by 2 bases, with 12 bases left in between. CDR1 and CDR2 from the germline V gene are MNHNS and SASEGT. The CDR3 region is CASSELVGINYGYTF. In DNA, the CDR3 is TGTGCCAGCAGTGAATTGGTGGGGATCAACTATGGCTACACCTTC.

The genes are TRBV2 and TRBJ2-7, with TRBD2 matching 13 bases. Germline trimming cut 4 bases from V and 4 bases from J; bases unmatched to any gene: 10. This CDR3 is 17 amino acids long. Germline assignment: CDR1 SNHLY and CDR2 FYNNEI. The CDR3 protein is CASSGLRSTSGRYEQYF. CDR3 bases: TGTGCCAGCAGTGGATTACGGTCGACTAGCGGGAGGTACGAGCAGTACTTC.

The chain links TRBV25-1 to TRBJ2-1; tentatively, D is TRBD2 (6 bases). The germline V gene has CDR1 MGHDK and CDR2 SYGVNS. The germline V and J ends were trimmed by 5 bases and 0 bases, with 14 bases remaining between them. The CDR3 consists of 16 residues. CDR3 in DNA: TGTGCCAGCAGTACCTGGGAGGCACTCTCCTACAATGAGCAGTTCTTC. Translation gives CASSTWEALSYNEQFF. The variable domain in full, with the rest retrieved from reference TRBV25-1 and TRBJ2-1, is EADIYQTPRYLVIGTGKKITLECSQTMGHDKMYWYQQDPGMELHLIHYSYGVNSTEKGDLSSESTVSRIRTEHFPLTLESARPSHTSQYLCASSTWEALSYNEQFFGPGTRLTVL.